This T cell receptor beta chain was identified in a study of OX40 agonist ivuxolimab in advanced cancers. Whole-study findings and limits: Patients who responded partially at 0.1-3.0 mg/kg showed clonal expansion ranking among the lowest.

This CDR3 contains 14 residues. Germline CDR1 is LNHDA and CDR2 is SQIVND (reference sequence). V was clipped by 6 bases and J by 2 bases, with 11 bases between them. Repertoires were generated with immunoSEQ multiplex PCR, while TCRdb's copy carries only in-frame clones and drops some. The sample contains roughly 26,000 clones, more than 70% of which appear only once. Note on this clone: The target antigen is unknown.

The sample was CD4+ or CD8+ T cells sorted from blood, taken in a trial of the OX40 agonist ivuxolimab. This receptor was taken from an adult with an advanced solid tumor such as melanoma, head and neck, liver or kidney cancer. This chain connects TRBV19 to TRBJ2-1; D may be TRBD1 (6 bases). In DNA, the CDR3 is TGTGCCAGTAGGGCCAGGGGCCCCTACAATGAGCAGTTCTTC. Protein sequence: CASRARGPYNEQFF.